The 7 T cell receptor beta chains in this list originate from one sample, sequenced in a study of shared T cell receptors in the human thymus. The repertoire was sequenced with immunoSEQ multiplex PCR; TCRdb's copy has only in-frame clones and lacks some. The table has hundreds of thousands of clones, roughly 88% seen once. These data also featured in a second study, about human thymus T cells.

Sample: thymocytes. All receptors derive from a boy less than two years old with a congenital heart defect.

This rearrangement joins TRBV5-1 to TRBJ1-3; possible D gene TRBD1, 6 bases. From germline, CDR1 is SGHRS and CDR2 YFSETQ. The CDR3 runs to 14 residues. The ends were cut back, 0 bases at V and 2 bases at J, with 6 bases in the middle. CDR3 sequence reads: CASSLAGAGNTIYF. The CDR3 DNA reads TGCGCCAGCAGCTTGGCAGGGGCTGGAAACACCATATATTTT. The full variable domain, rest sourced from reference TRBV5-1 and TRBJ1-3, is KAGVTQTPRYLIKTRGQQVTLSCSPISGHRSVSWYQQTPGQGLQFLFEYFSETQRNKGNFPGRFSGRQFSNSRSEMNVSTLELGDSALYLCASSLAGAGNTIYFGEGSWLTVV.

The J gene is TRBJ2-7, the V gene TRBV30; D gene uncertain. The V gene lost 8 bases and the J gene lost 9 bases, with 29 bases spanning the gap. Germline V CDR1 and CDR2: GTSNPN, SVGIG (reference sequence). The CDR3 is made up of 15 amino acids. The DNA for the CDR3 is TGTGCCAGCTTGCTACGCGACTTCCTGAGTATGGGGCAGTACTTC. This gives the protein CASLLRDFLSMGQYF.

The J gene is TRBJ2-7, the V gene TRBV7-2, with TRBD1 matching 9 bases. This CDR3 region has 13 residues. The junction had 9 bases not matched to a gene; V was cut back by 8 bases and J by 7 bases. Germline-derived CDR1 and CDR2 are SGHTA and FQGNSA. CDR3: CASSRTGEGEQYF. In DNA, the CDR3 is TGTGCCAGCTCCCGGACAGGGGAAGGGGAGCAGTACTTC.

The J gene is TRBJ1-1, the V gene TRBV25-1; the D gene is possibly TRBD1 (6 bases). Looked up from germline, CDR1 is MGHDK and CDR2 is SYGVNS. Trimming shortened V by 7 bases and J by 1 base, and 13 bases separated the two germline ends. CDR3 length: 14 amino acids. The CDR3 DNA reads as TGTGCCAGCACCAGGGGCGGAGGGAACACTGAAGCTTTCTTT. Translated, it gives CASTRGGGNTEAFF.

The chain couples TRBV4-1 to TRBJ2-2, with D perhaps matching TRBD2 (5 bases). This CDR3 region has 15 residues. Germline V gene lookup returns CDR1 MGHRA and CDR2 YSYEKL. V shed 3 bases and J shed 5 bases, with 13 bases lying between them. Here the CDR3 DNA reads TGCGCCAGCAGCCACCTAAGACTACAAACCGGGGAGCTGTTTTTT. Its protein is CASSHLRLQTGELFF.

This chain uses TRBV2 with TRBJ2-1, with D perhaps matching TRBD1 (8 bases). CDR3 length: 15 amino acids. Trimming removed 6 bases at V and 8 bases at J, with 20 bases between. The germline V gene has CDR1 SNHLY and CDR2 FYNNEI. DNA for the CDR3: TGTGCCAGCAGGGGAGGGACAGGAGGAGAGGATGAGCAGTTCTTC. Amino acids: CASRGGTGGEDEQFF.

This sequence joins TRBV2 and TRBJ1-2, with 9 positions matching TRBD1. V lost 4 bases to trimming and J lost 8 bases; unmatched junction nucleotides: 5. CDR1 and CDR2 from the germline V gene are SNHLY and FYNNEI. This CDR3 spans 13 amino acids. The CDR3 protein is CASSGDRVGGYTF. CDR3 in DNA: TGTGCCAGCAGTGGGGACAGGGTGGGAGGCTACACCTTC.